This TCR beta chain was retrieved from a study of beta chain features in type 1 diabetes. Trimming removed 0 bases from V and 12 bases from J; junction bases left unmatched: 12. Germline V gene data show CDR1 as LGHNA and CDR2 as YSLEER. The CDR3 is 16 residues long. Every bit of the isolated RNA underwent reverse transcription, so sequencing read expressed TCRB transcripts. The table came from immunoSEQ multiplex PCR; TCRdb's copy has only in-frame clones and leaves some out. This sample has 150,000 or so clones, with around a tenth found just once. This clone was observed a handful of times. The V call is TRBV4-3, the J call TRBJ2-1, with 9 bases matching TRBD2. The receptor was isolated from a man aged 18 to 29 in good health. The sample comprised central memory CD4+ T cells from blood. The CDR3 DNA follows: TGCGCCAGCAGCCAAGAACCAGAGCGGGGGGCCGGAGGGCAGTTCTTC. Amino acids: CASSQEPERGAGGQFF.